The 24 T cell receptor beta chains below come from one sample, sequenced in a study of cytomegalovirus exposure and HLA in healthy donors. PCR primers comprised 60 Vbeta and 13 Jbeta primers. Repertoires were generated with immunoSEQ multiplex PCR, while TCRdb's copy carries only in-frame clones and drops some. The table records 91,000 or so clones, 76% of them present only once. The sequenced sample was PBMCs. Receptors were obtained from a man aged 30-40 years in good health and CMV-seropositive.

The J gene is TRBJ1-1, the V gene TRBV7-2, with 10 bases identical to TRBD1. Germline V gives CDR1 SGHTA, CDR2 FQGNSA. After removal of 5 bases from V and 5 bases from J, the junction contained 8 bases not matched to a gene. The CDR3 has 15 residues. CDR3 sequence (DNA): TGTGCCAGCAGCCCTCGCGGGACAGGGGAGACTGAAGCTTTCTTT. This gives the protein CASSPRGTGETEAFF.

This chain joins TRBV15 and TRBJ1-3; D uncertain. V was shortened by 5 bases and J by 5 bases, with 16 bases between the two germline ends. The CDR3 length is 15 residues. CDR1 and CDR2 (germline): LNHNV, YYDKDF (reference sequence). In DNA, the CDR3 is TGTGCCACCAGCCCCCTGACCTCTGGGCGAAACACCATATATTTT. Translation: CATSPLTSGRNTIYF.

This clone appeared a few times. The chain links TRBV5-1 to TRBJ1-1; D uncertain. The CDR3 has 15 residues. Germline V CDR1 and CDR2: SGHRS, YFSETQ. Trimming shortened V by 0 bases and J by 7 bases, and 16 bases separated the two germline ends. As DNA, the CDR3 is TGCGCCAGCAGCTTGGATTCTGGGCAGATACATGAAGCTTTCTTT. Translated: CASSLDSGQIHEAFF. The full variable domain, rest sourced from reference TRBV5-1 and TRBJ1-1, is KAGVTQTPRYLIKTRGQQVTLSCSPISGHRSVSWYQQTPGQGLQFLFEYFSETQRNKGNFPGRFSGRQFSNSRSEMNVSTLELGDSALYLCASSLDSGQIHEAFFGQGTRLTVV.

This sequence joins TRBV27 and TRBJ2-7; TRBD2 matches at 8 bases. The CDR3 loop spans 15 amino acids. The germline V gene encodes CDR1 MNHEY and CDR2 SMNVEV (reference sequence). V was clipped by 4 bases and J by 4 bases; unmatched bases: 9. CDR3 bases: TGTGCCAGCAGTTGGAAAGCGGGAGTGGGGTACGAGCAGTACTTC. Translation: CASSWKAGVGYEQYF.

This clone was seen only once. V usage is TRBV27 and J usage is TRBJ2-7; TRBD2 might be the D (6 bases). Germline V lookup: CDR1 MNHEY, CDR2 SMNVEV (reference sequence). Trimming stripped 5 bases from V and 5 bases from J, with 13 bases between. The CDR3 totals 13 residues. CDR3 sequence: CASSPFRRDEQYF. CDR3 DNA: TGTGCCAGCAGTCCTTTCAGGAGGGACGAGCAGTACTTC.

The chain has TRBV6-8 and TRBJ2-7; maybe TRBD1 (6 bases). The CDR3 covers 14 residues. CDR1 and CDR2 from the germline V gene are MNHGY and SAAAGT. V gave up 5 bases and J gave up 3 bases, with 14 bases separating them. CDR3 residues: CASSPTGNYYEQYV. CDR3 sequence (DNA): TGTGCCAGCAGTCCGACAGGAAACTACTACGAGCAGTACGTC.

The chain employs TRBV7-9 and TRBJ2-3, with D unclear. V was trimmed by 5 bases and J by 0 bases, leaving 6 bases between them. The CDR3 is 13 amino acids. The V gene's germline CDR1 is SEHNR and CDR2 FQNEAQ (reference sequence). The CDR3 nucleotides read TGTGCCAGCAGCCCCCTTAGCACAGATACGCAGTATTTT. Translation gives CASSPLSTDTQYF.

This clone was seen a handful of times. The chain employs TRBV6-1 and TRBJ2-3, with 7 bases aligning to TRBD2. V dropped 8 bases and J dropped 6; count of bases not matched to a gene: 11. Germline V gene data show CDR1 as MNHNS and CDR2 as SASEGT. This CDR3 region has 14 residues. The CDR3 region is CASGGVQSRDTQYF. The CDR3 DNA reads TGTGCCAGCGGGGGGGTCCAGTCACGGGATACGCAGTATTTT.

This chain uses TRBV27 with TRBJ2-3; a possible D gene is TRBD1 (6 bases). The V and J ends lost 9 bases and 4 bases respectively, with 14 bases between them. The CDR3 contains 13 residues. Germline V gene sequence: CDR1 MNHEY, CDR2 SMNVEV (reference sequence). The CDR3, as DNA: TGTGCCAGTAGGGGGACAAACCCAGATACGCAGTATTTT. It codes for CASRGTNPDTQYF.

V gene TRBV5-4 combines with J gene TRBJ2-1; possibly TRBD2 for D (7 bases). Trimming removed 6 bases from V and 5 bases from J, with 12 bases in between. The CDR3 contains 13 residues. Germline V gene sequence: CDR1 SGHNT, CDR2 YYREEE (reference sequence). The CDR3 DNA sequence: TGTGCCAGCAAGGGGGGAGGGAACAATGAGCAGTTCTTC. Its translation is CASKGGGNNEQFF. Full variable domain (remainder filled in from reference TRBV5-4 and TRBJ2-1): ETGVTQSPTHLIKTRGQQVTLRCSSQSGHNTVSWYQQALGQGPQFIFQYYREEENGRGNFPPRFSGLQFPNYSSELNVNALELDDSALYLCASKGGGNNEQFFGPGTRLTVL.

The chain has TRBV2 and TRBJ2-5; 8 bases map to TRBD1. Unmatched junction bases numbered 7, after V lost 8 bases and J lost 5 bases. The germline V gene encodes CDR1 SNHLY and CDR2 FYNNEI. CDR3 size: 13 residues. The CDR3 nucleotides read TGTGCCAGCCCTCGACAGGGGCCGGAGACCCAGTACTTC. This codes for CASPRQGPETQYF.

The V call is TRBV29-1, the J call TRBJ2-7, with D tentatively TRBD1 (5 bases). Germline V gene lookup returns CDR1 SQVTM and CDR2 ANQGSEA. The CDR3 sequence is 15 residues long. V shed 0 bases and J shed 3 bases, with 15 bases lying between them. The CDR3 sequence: CSVEDLRPGNYEQYF. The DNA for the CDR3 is TGCAGCGTTGAAGATCTTCGGCCAGGGAACTACGAGCAGTACTTC.

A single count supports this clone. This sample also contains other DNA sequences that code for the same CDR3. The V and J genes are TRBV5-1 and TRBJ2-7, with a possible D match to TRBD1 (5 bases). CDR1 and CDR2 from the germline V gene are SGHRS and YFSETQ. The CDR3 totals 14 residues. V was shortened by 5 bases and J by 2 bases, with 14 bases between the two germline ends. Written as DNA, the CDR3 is TGCGCCAGCAGAACAAGGCAGGGTGCCTACGAGCAGTACTTC. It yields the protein CASRTRQGAYEQYF.

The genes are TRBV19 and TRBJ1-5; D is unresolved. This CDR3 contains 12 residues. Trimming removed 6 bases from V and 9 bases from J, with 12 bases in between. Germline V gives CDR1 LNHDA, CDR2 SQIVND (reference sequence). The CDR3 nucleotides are TGTGCCAGTAGGCAAATTCCAGGGCCCCAGCATTTT. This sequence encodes CASRQIPGPQHF.

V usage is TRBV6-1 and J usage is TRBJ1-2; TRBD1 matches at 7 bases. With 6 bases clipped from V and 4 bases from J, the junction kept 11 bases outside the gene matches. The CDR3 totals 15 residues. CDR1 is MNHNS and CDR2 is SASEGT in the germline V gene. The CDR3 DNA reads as TGTGCCAGCAGCTCAGCTGGACAGGTCGCCTATGGCTACACCTTC. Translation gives CASSSAGQVAYGYTF.

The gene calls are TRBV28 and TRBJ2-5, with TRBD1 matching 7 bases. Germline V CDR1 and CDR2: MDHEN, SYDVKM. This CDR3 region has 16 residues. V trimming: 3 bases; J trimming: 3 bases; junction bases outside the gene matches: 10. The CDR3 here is CASSFILLTGEETQYF. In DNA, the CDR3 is TGTGCCAGCAGTTTCATCCTCCTAACAGGGGAAGAGACCCAGTACTTC.

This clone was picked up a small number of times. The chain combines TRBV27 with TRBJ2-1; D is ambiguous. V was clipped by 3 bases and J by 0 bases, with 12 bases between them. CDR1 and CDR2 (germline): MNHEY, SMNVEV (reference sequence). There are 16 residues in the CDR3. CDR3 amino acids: CASSFQDWSSYNEQFF. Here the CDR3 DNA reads TGTGCCAGCAGTTTCCAAGACTGGAGCTCCTACAATGAGCAGTTCTTC.

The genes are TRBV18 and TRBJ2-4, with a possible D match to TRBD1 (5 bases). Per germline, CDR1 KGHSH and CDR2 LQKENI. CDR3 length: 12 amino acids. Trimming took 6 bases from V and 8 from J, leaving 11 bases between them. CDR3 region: CASSHEGDIQYF. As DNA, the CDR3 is TGTGCCAGCTCCCACGAAGGGGACATTCAGTACTTC.

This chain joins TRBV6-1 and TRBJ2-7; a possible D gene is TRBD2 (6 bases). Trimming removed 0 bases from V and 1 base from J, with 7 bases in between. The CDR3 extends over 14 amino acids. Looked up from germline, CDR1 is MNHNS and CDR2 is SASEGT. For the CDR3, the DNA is TGTGCCAGCAGTGAAGCGCGGGGTTCCTACGAGCAGTACTTC. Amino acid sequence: CASSEARGSYEQYF.

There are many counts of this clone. The CDR3 reads CASSQTTGTGAPYEQYF. The DNA of the CDR3 is TGCGCCAGCAGCCAAACCACCGGGACAGGGGCCCCCTACGAGCAGTACTTC. The gene calls are TRBV4-1 and TRBJ2-7; the match to TRBD1 covers 10 bases. J was trimmed by 2 bases and V by 2 bases; bases with no gene match: 9. In germline, CDR1 is MGHRA, CDR2 YSYEKL. The CDR3 contains 17 residues.

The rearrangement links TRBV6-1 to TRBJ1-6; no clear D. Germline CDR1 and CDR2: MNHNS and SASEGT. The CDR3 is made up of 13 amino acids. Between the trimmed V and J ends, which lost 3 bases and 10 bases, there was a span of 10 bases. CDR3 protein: CASSDYVRSPLHF. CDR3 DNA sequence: TGTGCCAGCAGTGACTATGTTCGGTCACCCCTCCACTTT.

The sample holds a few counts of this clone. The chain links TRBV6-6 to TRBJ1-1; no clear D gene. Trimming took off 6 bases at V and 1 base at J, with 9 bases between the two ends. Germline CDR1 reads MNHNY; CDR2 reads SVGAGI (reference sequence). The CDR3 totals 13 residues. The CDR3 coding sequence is TGTGCCAGCAGCACGTTAGCGAACACTGAAGCTTTCTTT. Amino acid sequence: CASSTLANTEAFF.

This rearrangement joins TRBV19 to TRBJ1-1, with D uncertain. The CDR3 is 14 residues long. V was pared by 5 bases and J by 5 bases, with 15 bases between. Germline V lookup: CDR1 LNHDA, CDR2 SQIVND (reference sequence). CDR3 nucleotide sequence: TGTGCCAGTAGTCCTCGATCGGAGGTAACTGAAGCTTTCTTT. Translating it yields CASSPRSEVTEAFF. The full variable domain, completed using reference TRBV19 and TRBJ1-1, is DGGITQSPKYLFRKEGQNVTLSCEQNLNHDAMYWYRQDPGQGLRLIYYSQIVNDFQKGDIAEGYSVSREKKESFPLTVTSAQKNPTAFYLCASSPRSEVTEAFFGQGTRLTVV.

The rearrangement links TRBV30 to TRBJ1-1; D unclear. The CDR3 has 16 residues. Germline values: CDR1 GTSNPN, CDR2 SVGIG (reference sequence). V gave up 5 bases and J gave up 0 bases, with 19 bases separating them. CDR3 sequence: CAWDPGVGWMNTEAFF. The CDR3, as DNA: TGTGCCTGGGACCCCGGGGTAGGTTGGATGAACACTGAAGCTTTCTTT. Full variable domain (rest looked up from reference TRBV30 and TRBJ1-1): SQTIHQWPATLVQPVGSPLSLECTVEGTSNPNLYWYRQAAGRGLQLLFYSVGIGQISSEVPQNLSASRPQDRQFILSSKKLLLSDSGFYLCAWDPGVGWMNTEAFFGQGTRLTVV.